This T cell receptor beta chain was profiled in a study of cytomegalovirus exposure and HLA in healthy donors. PCR was performed using 60 Vbeta and 13 Jbeta primers. Data came from immunoSEQ multiplex PCR; TCRdb stores just in-frame clones and leaves some out. Its clone listing holds 90,000 to 120,000 clones. Trimming cost V 3 bases and J 6 bases, with 9 bases left between them. The CDR3 has 12 amino acids. Germline lookup yields CDR1 SEHNR and CDR2 FQNEAQ (reference sequence). The receptor comes from a man between 45 and 60 years old in good health and CMV-seronegative. The specimen sequenced was PBMCs. The gene calls are TRBV7-9 and TRBJ2-7; D gene ambiguous. This chain's CDR3 is CASSFRDREQYF. Written as DNA, the CDR3 is TGTGCCAGCAGCTTTCGAGATCGCGAGCAGTACTTC.